The next 19 T cell receptor beta chains were all read from a single sample in a study of cytomegalovirus exposure and HLA in healthy donors. The PCR used 60 Vbeta and 13 Jbeta primers. Some clones are missing from TCRdb's copy, which holds only in-frame ones; the method was immunoSEQ multiplex PCR. In the table there are around 200,000 clones, roughly 70% of which are singletons. What was sequenced was PBMCs. These receptors originate from a middle-aged man in good health and CMV-seropositive.

This clone appeared a single time. The rearrangement joins TRBV19 to TRBJ2-2; possibly TRBD2 for D (6 bases). The CDR3 is made up of 19 amino acids. V gave up 9 bases and J gave up 7 bases, with 33 bases separating them. Germline V gene sequence: CDR1 LNHDA, CDR2 SQIVND (reference sequence). As DNA, the CDR3 is TGTGCCAGCAACGAAAGACAGTTTAGCGGAGAAATTGACGTCGGGGAGCTGTTTTTT. Its protein product is CASNERQFSGEIDVGELFF.

This sequence joins TRBV2 and TRBJ2-5; D remains unclear. CDR1 and CDR2 (germline): SNHLY, FYNNEI. V gave up 6 bases and J gave up 11 bases, with 10 bases separating them. The CDR3 covers 10 residues. The CDR3 DNA reads as TGTGCCAGCAGCCCTCCCCCTCAGTACTTC. This sequence encodes CASSPPPQYF.

This clone was seen a handful of times. This chain connects TRBV7-2 to TRBJ1-2; the match to TRBD1 covers 7 bases. The germline gives CDR1 SGHTA, CDR2 FQGNSA. The CDR3 contains 15 residues. With 7 bases clipped from V and 8 bases from J, the junction kept 16 bases outside the gene matches. The CDR3 nucleotides read TGTGCCAGCAACTTGGAAGCAGGGGGAATTGGAGGCTACACCTTC. Translation: CASNLEAGGIGGYTF. The variable domain in full, completed from reference TRBV7-2 and TRBJ1-2, reads GAGVSQSPSNKVTEKGKDVELRCDPISGHTALYWYRQSLGQGLEFLIYFQGNSAPDKSGLPSDRFSAERTGGSVSTLTIQRTQQEDSAVYLCASNLEAGGIGGYTFGSGTRLTVV.

Only one count was recorded for this clone. This sequence joins TRBV6-4 and TRBJ2-1, with D possibly matching TRBD2 (6 bases). Per the germline V gene, CDR1 is MRHNA and CDR2 is SNTAGT. V shed 2 bases and J shed 0 bases, with 20 bases lying between them. This CDR3 spans 19 amino acids. The CDR3 spells CASSDLDSRDFFSYNEQFF. The CDR3 DNA reads TGTGCCAGCAGTGACCTCGATTCAAGGGACTTCTTCTCCTACAATGAGCAGTTCTTC.

The genes are TRBV19 and TRBJ1-5; 8 nucleotides match TRBD1. Germline V CDR1 and CDR2: LNHDA, SQIVND (reference sequence). The CDR3 is made up of 14 amino acids. The V segment lost 6 bases and the J segment 6 bases; nucleotides outside the gene matches: 7. In DNA form, the CDR3 reads TGTGCCAGTAGGATCCAGGGGGCTGGTCAGCCCCAGCATTTT. It is translated as CASRIQGAGQPQHF. The variable domain in full, completed from reference TRBV19 and TRBJ1-5, reads DGGITQSPKYLFRKEGQNVTLSCEQNLNHDAMYWYRQDPGQGLRLIYYSQIVNDFQKGDIAEGYSVSREKKESFPLTVTSAQKNPTAFYLCASRIQGAGQPQHFGDGTRLSIL.

V and J are TRBV6-1 and TRBJ2-7; D ambiguous. Trimming shortened V by 2 bases and J by 6 bases, and 14 bases separated the two germline ends. In germline, CDR1 is MNHNS, CDR2 SASEGT. This CDR3 contains 14 residues. As DNA, the CDR3 is TGTGCCAGCAGTGAATTTCCAGTCCGCGGCGAGCAGTACTTC. It is translated as CASSEFPVRGEQYF.

This clone has only one observation. The chain joins TRBV6-1 to TRBJ2-7; tentatively, D is TRBD1 (5 bases). This CDR3 region has 15 residues. V was clipped by 1 base and J by 4 bases, with 14 bases between them. The germline V gene encodes CDR1 MNHNS and CDR2 SASEGT. CDR3 nucleotides: TGTGCCAGCAGTGAAGAAGGTGGACGGACATACGAGCAGTACTTC. Its protein is CASSEEGGRTYEQYF.

The chain is built from TRBV7-7 and TRBJ1-1; 8 bases are a match to TRBD1. Unmatched junction bases numbered 6, after V lost 5 bases and J lost 4 bases. Germline V gives CDR1 SSHAT, CDR2 FNYEAQ (reference sequence). The CDR3 contains 14 residues. The CDR3 loop is CASSPRQGFTEAFF. CDR3 in DNA: TGTGCCAGCAGCCCCCGACAGGGGTTCACTGAAGCTTTCTTT.

This chain connects TRBV23-1 to TRBJ1-6; D call uncertain. TRBV23-1 is known as an ORF, though its function is uncertain. The CDR3 length is 13 residues. The ends were cut back, 0 bases at V and 16 bases at J, with 13 bases in the middle. CDR3 sequence: CASSQSRVTPLHF. The CDR3 nucleotides are TGCGCCAGCAGTCAATCCCGGGTTACCCCACTCCACTTT.

About this clone itself: One junction end does not reproduce the germline sequence, and a read error may be involved. The V call is TRBV10-2, the J call TRBJ1-1; D is perhaps TRBD1 (5 bases). Germline CDR1 and CDR2: WSHSY and SAAADI. The CDR3 sequence is 15 residues long. The CDR3 region has the DNA TGCGCCAGTAGTGACGGGGGTAGGTCGAACACTGAAGCTTTCTTT. The encoded protein is CASSDGGRSNTEAFF.

This clone has only a few counts. The CDR3 bases are TGCGCCAGCAGCCTGGCGTTGGGGGTGCGGGGCACCGGGGAGCTGTTTTTT. Its translation: CASSLALGVRGTGELFF. The V gene is TRBV5-1, the J gene TRBJ2-2, with a possible D match to TRBD2 (6 bases). The CDR3 runs 17 residues. CDR1 and CDR2 from the germline V gene are SGHRS and YFSETQ. Trimming cost V 4 bases and J 4 bases, with 20 bases left between them.

Points on this clone: One junction end disagrees with the germline gene, perhaps due to a read error. The CDR3 DNA is TGTACCAGCAGCCTTGACAGGGGGCAAGGCACCGGGGAGCTGTTTTTT. It specifies CTSSLDRGQGTGELFF. The rearrangement links TRBV7-9 to TRBJ2-2, with 10 bases identical to TRBD1. The CDR3 length is 16 residues. The germline gives CDR1 SEHNR, CDR2 FQNEAQ (reference sequence).

J is TRBJ1-1 and V is TRBV14; D gene ambiguous. The CDR3 extends over 13 amino acids. The V gene's germline CDR1 is SGHDN and CDR2 FVKESK. Trimming stripped 3 bases from V and 4 bases from J, with 9 bases between. This chain's CDR3 is CASSHPAGTEAFF. CDR3 sequence (DNA): TGTGCCAGCAGCCACCCTGCGGGCACTGAAGCTTTCTTT.

The chain is built from TRBV27 and TRBJ2-7; unclear D gene. V shed 3 bases and J shed 3 bases, with 6 bases lying between them. Germline V gene lookup returns CDR1 MNHEY and CDR2 SMNVEV (reference sequence). This CDR3 has 12 residues. The CDR3 region has the DNA TGTGCCAGCAGTTTCCGCGGCTACGAGCAGTACTTC. Amino acids: CASSFRGYEQYF.

The V gene is TRBV5-1, the J gene TRBJ1-1, with TRBD1 as a possible D gene (6 bases). The CDR3 is 13 amino acids. Trimming removed 4 bases at V and 7 bases at J, with 14 bases between. Per the germline V gene, CDR1 is SGHRS and CDR2 is YFSETQ. The CDR3 spells CASSPGQNREAFF. CDR3 in DNA: TGCGCCAGCAGCCCGGGACAAAACCGTGAAGCTTTCTTT.

The J gene is TRBJ1-5, the V gene TRBV27; TRBD1 matches 7 bases. The V gene end was trimmed by 4 bases and the J gene end by 6 bases; junction bases not matched to a gene: 9. Germline V lookup: CDR1 MNHEY, CDR2 SMNVEV (reference sequence). The CDR3 totals 15 residues. The CDR3 sequence is CASSYRSGGSQPQHF. CDR3 nucleotide sequence: TGTGCCAGCAGTTACCGATCAGGGGGAAGTCAGCCCCAGCATTTT.

The CDR3 loop is CASSQEGTDYGYTF. CDR3 DNA sequence: TGTGCCAGCAGCCAAGAGGGCACAGACTATGGCTACACCTTC. The rearrangement links TRBV11-1 to TRBJ1-2; D ambiguous. Between the trimmed V and J ends, which lost 5 bases and 3 bases, there was a span of 13 bases. Germline CDR1 SGHAT, CDR2 FQDESV (reference sequence). This CDR3 is 14 amino acids long.

To note about this clone: Given the absence of the conserved phenylalanine or tryptophan at the CDR3 end, a read error is likely. No DNA is shown, since the ends of the CDR3 on it are uncertain; the CDR3 is the one TCRdb lists. V and J are TRBV21-1 and TRBJ2-7; TRBD1 is the table's D call and was not checked against the DNA. TRBV21-1 is recorded as a pseudogene. The CDR3 region is 11 residues in length, termini included. Here the CDR3 reads CASSKRGTGWL.

A few counts support this clone. This sequence joins TRBV19 and TRBJ2-1, with 7 bases fitting TRBD1. Losses at the gene ends were 2 bases for V and 5 bases for J; bases not matched to a gene: 3. Germline V gene data show CDR1 as LNHDA and CDR2 as SQIVND (reference sequence). The CDR3 has 14 amino acids. Written as DNA, the CDR3 is TGTGCCAGTAGTATACGACAGGGTAACAATGAGCAGTTCTTC. The encoded protein is CASSIRQGNNEQFF.